This T cell receptor (beta chain) was observed in a study of CD8 T cells in ankylosing spondylitis. Whole-study findings and limits: Disease-linked clones displayed a CD8+ phenotype and appeared relatively rarely in peripheral blood. Reportedly, significant enrichment of disease-linked clones occurred in matched ankylosing spondylitis synovial fluid. Roughly eight highly homologous variants made up a TCR beta motif, and this motif appeared characteristic of ankylosing spondylitis blood. Earlier authors reported some of these motif variants in reactive arthritis synovial fluid and blood.

Via MiXCR, TCRdb re-called the 5' RACE reads, giving one row per CDR3 protein. Found here are about 140,000 distinct CDR3 sequences, 7.3% of them singletons; the top ten hold 12%. This CDR3 is built from 14 residues. Germline V gene lookup returns CDR1 DFQATT and CDR2 SNEGSKA (reference sequence). With 3 bases removed from V and 2 bases from J, the gap between germline ends came to 13 bases. As concerns this clonotype: Its antigen is undetermined.

The sample was blood, either unsorted or a sorted T cell fraction (not recorded which). The source is a female donor with ankylosing spondylitis or in good health (not recorded which). V usage is TRBV20-1 and J usage is TRBJ1-1, with a weak D call TRBD1 (6 bases). CDR3 sequence (DNA): TGCAGTGCTAGGGGGCAGGGGATAAACACTGAAGCTTTCTTT. The encoded protein is CSARGQGINTEAFF.